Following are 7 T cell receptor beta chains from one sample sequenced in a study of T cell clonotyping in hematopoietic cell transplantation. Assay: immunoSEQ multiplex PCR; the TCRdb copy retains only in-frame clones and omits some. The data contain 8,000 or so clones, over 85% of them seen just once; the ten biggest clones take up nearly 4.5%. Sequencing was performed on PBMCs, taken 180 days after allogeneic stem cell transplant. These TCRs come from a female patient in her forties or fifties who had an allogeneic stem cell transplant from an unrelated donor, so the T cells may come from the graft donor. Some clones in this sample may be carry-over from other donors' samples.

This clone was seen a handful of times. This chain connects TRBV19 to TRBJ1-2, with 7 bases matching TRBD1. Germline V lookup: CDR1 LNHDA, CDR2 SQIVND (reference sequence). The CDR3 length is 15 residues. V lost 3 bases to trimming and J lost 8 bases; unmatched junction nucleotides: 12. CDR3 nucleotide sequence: TGTGCCAGTAGTATCGGACAGGCTCAACTCGGGGGCTACACCTTC. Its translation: CASSIGQAQLGGYTF.

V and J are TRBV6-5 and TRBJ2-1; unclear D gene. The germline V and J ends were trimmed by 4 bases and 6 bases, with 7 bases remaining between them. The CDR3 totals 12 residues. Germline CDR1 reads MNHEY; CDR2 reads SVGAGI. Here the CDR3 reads CASSSLRNEQFF. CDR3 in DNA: TGTGCCAGCAGTTCGCTCCGCAATGAGCAGTTCTTC.

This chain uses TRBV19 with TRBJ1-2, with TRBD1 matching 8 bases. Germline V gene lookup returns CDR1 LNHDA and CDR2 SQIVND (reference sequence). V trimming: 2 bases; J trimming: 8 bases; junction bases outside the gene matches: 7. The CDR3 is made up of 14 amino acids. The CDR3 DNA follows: TGTGCCAGTAGTATAAGGAGACAGGGGAGAGGCTACACCTTC. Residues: CASSIRRQGRGYTF.

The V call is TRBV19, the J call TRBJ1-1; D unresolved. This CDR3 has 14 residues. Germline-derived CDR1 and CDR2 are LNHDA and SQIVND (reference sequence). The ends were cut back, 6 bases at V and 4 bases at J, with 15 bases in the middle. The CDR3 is CASRSDTTFTEAFF. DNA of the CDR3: TGTGCCAGTAGGAGCGACACGACCTTCACTGAAGCTTTCTTT.

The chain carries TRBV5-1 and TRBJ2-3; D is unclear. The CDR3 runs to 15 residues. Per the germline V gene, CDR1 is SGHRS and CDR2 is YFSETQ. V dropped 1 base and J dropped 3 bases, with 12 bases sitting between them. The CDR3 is CASSLSPPTTDTQYF. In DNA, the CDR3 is TGCGCCAGCAGCTTGAGTCCCCCGACAACAGATACGCAGTATTTT.

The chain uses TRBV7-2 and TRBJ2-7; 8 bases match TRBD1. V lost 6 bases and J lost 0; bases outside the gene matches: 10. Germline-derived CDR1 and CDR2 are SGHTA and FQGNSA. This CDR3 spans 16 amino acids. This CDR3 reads CASREAGTGSSYEQYV. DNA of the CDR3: TGTGCCAGCAGAGAGGCCGGGACAGGTAGCTCCTACGAGCAGTACGTC.

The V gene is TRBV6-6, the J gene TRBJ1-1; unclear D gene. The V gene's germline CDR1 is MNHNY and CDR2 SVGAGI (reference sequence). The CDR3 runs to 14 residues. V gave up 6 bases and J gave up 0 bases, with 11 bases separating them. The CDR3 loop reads CASSPGGVNTEAFF. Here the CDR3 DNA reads TGTGCCAGCAGCCCGGGTGGAGTGAACACTGAAGCTTTCTTT.